The rows below give T cell receptor beta chains drawn from one sample of a study of blood T cell repertoires in COVID-19. This table comes from immunoSEQ multiplex PCR, and its TCRdb copy is limited to in-frame clones, with some not included. This sample has around 200,000 clones, with 70% to 80% found just once. Material: peripheral blood. The receptors were gathered from a man in his forties or fifties who had recovered from COVID-19. Each CDR3 is given with its conserved first and last residue. D genes are given only for firm matches. Size values are once, few and many counts, or a class for expanded clones, and some rows have none.

>13|TRBV19|.|TRBJ1-1|.
CASSITGNTEAFF
TGTGCCAGTAGTATAACGGGAAACACTGAAGCTTTCTTT
>14|TRBV30|.|TRBJ1-1|.
CAWRAGRLNTEAFF
TGTGCCTGGAGGGCGGGACGGTTGAACACTGAAGCTTTCTTT
>16|TRBV6-5|TRBD2|TRBJ2-1|.
CASSYSSGTDYNEQFF
TGTGCCAGCAGTTACTCGAGCGGGACCGATTACAATGAGCAGTTCTTC
>16|TRBV5-4|TRBD2|TRBJ2-5|.
CASSLGTSGSGETQYF
TGTGCCAGCAGCTTGGGAACTAGCGGGAGTGGAGAGACCCAGTACTTC
>13|TRBV12-3/TRBV12-4|.|TRBJ1-1|.
CASSFGEHTEAFF
TGTGCCAGCAGTTTTGGGGAGCACACTGAAGCTTTCTTT
>13|TRBV29-1|.|TRBJ2-3|few
CSVVGGATDTQYF
TGCAGCGTTGTGGGGGGGGCAACAGATACGCAGTATTTT
>12|TRBV2|.|TRBJ2-2|many
CASTVESGELFF
TGTGCCAGCACTGTAGAGAGCGGGGAGCTGTTTTTT
>14|TRBV5-1|.|TRBJ2-1|few
CASTQDYSYNEQFF
TGCGCCAGCACACAGGACTACTCCTACAATGAGCAGTTCTTC
>15|TRBV2|TRBD1|TRBJ1-5|few
CASTRTGGSNQPQHF
TGTGCCAGCACCCGGACAGGTGGAAGCAATCAGCCCCAGCATTTT
>18|TRBV23-1|TRBD1|TRBJ1-2|.
CASSPVPGQLSYLYGYTF
TGCGCCAGCAGCCCAGTCCCGGGACAGCTGAGCTATCTATATGGCTACACCTTC
>15|TRBV5-4|.|TRBJ2-2|.
CASSSRTPGGGELFF
TGTGCCAGCAGCTCACGGACTCCCGGAGGCGGGGAGCTGTTTTTT
>14|TRBV20-1|.|TRBJ2-3|.
CSARVQGGADTQYF
TGCAGTGCTCGTGTTCAGGGAGGTGCGGATACGCAGTATTTT
>10|TRBV20-1|.|TRBJ2-7|.
CSAAFGEQYF
TGCAGTGCTGCATTCGGCGAGCAGTACTTC
>17|TRBV3-1/TRBV3-2|TRBD2|TRBJ2-1|many
CASSHQTSGAAGNEQFF
TGTGCCAGCAGCCACCAAACTAGCGGGGCGGCCGGCAATGAGCAGTTCTTC
>14|TRBV2|TRBD2|TRBJ2-1|.
CASSLQGLAGEQFF
TGTGCCAGCAGTCTGCAGGGACTAGCGGGCGAGCAGTTCTTC
>13|TRBV10-3|.|TRBJ1-6|few
CATTVSYNSPLHF
TGTGCCACAACGGTCTCCTATAATTCACCCCTCCACTTT
>14|TRBV28|TRBD1|TRBJ1-1|few
CASSTGDLNTEAFF
TGTGCCAGCAGTACAGGGGACTTGAACACTGAAGCTTTCTTT
>15|TRBV6-5|.|TRBJ2-1|few
CASSYSSVSPHEQFF
TGTGCCAGCAGTTACTCGAGTGTTTCGCCCCATGAGCAGTTCTTC